The rows below give T cell receptor beta chains drawn from one sample of a study of CD8+ T cells in alopecia areata. Sequencing was performed with immunoSEQ multiplex PCR; in TCRdb, only in-frame clones are kept and a portion is missing. This table has roughly 150,000 clones, around 57% appearing once. What was sequenced was CD4+ T cells sorted from blood. These receptors were taken from a human donor in good health. CDR3s include the opening cysteine and the closing phenylalanine or tryptophan. Clone size is shown for a subset of rows, as once, few, many or a class of expanded clone.

size	V	J	CDR3
.	TRBV7-2	TRBJ1-2	CASSSVGIYGYTF
.	TRBV9	TRBJ1-1	CASSATGGEEAFF
few	TRBV30	TRBJ1-3	CAWSVLPNTIYF
.	TRBV29-1	TRBJ2-6	CSVWFSGANVLTF
.	TRBV7-9	TRBJ1-5	CASSLGGQPNQPQHF
few	TRBV29-1	TRBJ2-1	CSVEDRVEMGEQFF
few	TRBV11-2	.	CASSLVDRASYEQYF
few	TRBV6-5	TRBJ2-1	CASQGAASYNEQFF
.	TRBV5-1	TRBJ2-6	CASSLRQSGANVLTF
.	TRBV5-1	TRBJ2-7	CASSFRQGADEQYF